Given below is one T cell receptor beta chain in context. The sample is drawn from a study of blood T cell repertoires in COVID-19. On the study more broadly: COVID-19 samples collected from the United States, Italy and Spain covered acute and convalescent phases. Sample material is recorded as cDNA or gDNA derived from T cells, B-cell-depleted T cells, or PBMCs.

The germline CDR1 and CDR2 sequences are KGHSH and LQKENI. This CDR3 comprises 13 residues. V dropped 5 bases and J dropped 4 bases, with 12 bases sitting between them. Authors' analysis steps: Reference gene primer amplification gave estimated nucleated cell counts. Clones were sequenced by immunoSEQ multiplex PCR, and TCRdb holds only the in-frame ones, with some missing. V and J calls plus clone size are reproduced from that table; the DNA served to infer D and trimming. This table has approximately 300,000 clones, about nine tenths appearing once. Input material: peripheral blood. The chain couples TRBV18 to TRBJ2-7; D is perhaps TRBD1 (5 bases). The TCR sequence derives from a woman aged 45-60 years with COVID-19, enrolled during active disease. The DNA of the CDR3 is TGTGCCAGCTCAACTTCCAGGGATTACGAGCAGTACTTC. It is translated as CASSTSRDYEQYF.